This entry concerns a single TCR beta chain. What it recognizes is unknown. The data stem from a study of STAT5B mutations in CD4+ large granular lymphocyte leukemia. Overall study: Among healthy controls, a particular HLA allele went with more CDR3 'QG' motifs. Study-wide results and caveats: 8/27 top patient clones versus 2/35 control clones were TRBV06-family.

Produced via immunoSEQ multiplex PCR; TCRdb's table is partial and in-frame only. Of around 30,000 clones listed, about 70% are singletons. With 4 bases clipped from V and 7 bases from J, the junction kept 5 bases outside the gene matches. The CDR3 totals 14 residues. Germline values: CDR1 SGHNT, CDR2 YENEEA. Sequences were obtained from CD4+ T cells from blood buffy coats. The clonotype was recovered from a human donor in good health. V and J are TRBV11-3 and TRBJ2-2, with 8 bases that match TRBD1. The CDR3 DNA reads TGTGCCAGCAGCTACCAGGGGGCAATCGGGGAGCTGTTTTTT. Protein: CASSYQGAIGELFF.